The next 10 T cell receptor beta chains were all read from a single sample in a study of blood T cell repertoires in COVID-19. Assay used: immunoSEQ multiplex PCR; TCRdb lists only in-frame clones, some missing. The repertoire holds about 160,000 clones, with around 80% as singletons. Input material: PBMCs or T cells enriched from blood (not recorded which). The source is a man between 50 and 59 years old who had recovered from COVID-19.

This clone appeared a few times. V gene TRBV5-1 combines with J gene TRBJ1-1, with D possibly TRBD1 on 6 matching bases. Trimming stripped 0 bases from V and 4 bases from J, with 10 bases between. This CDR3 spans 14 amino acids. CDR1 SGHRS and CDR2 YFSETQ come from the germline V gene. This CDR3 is CASSLELGGTEAFF. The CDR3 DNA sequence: TGCGCCAGCAGCTTGGAGCTAGGGGGCACTGAAGCTTTCTTT.

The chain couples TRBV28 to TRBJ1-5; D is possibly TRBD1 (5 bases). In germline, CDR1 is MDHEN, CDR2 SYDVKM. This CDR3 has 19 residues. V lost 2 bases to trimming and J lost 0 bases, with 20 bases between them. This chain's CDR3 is CASSLGGQGGQYSNQPQHF. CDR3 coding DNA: TGTGCCAGCAGTTTAGGTGGGCAGGGTGGGCAGTATAGCAATCAGCCCCAGCATTTT.

CDR3 DNA: TGTGCCAGCAGTACACAGCGGGGCAACCCCACGCAGTATTTT. Protein: CASSTQRGNPTQYF. V and J are TRBV11-3 and TRBJ2-3; 7 positions agree with TRBD2. The germline V gene encodes CDR1 SGHNT and CDR2 YENEEA. This CDR3 is 14 amino acids long. With V trimmed by 6 bases and J by 9 bases, 12 bases remained unmatched.

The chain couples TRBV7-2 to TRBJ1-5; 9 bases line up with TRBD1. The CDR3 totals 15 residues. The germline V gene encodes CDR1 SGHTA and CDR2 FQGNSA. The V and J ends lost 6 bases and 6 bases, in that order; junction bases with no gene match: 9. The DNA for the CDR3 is TGTGCCAGCAGTTCGGGGACAGGGTCCTTTCAGCCCCAGCATTTT. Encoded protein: CASSSGTGSFQPQHF.

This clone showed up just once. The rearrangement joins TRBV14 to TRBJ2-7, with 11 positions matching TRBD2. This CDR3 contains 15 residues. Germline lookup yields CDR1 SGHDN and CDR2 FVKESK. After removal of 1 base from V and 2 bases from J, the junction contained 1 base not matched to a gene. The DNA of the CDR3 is TGTGCCAGCAGCCAAGTAGCGGGGGGGACCTACGAGCAGTACTTC. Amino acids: CASSQVAGGTYEQYF. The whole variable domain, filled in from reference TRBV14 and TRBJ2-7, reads EAGVTQFPSHSVIEKGQTVTLRCDPISGHDNLYWYRRVMGKEIKFLLHFVKESKQDESGMPNNRFLAERTGGTYSTLKVQPAELEDSGVYFCASSQVAGGTYEQYFGPGTRLTVT.

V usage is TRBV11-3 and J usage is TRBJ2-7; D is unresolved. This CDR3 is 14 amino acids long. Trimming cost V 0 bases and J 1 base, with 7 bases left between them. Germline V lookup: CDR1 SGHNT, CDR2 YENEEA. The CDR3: CASSLDWHSYEQYF. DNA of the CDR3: TGTGCCAGCAGCTTAGATTGGCATTCCTACGAGCAGTACTTC.

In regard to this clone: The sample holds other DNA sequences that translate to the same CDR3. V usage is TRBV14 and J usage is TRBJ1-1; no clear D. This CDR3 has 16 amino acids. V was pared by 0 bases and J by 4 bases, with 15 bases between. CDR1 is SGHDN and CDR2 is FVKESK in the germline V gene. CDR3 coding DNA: TGTGCCAGCAGCCAAGATTTAGGGAGGGTTTCCACTGAAGCTTTCTTT. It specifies CASSQDLGRVSTEAFF.

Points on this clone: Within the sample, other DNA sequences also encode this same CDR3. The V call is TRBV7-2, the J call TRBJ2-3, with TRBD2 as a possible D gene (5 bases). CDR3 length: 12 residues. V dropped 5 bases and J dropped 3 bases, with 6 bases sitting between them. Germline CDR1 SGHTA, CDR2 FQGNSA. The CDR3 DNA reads TGTGCCAGCAGCCGGGGAACAGATACGCAGTATTTT. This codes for CASSRGTDTQYF. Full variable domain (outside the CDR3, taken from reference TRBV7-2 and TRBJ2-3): GAGVSQSPSNKVTEKGKDVELRCDPISGHTALYWYRQSLGQGLEFLIYFQGNSAPDKSGLPSDRFSAERTGGSVSTLTIQRTQQEDSAVYLCASSRGTDTQYFGPGTRLTVL.

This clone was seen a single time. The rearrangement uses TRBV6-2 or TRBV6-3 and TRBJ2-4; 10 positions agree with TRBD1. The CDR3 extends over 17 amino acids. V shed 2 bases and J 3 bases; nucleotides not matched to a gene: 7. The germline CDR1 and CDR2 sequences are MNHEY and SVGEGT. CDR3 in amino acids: CASSYRGQGFGKNIQYF. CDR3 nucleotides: TGTGCCAGCAGTTACCGGGGACAGGGGTTCGGCAAAAACATTCAGTACTTC.

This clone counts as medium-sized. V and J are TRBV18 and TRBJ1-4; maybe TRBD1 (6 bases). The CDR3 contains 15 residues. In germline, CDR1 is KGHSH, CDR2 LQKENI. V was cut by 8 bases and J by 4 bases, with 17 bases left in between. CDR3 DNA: TGTGCCAGCCGCGCCGACGGACAGTATAATGAAAAACTGTTTTTT. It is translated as CASRADGQYNEKLFF.